The next 31 T cell receptor beta chains were all read from a single sample in a study of cytomegalovirus exposure and HLA in healthy donors. A multiplex PCR was run with 60 Vbeta primers and 13 Jbeta primers. TCRdb keeps only in-frame clones here, not all; method: immunoSEQ multiplex PCR. The sample comprises about 120,000 clones, 60% to 85% of which are singletons, and less than 3.5% rests with the top ten. Sequenced material: PBMCs. These receptors came from a female donor in good health and CMV-seronegative.

This chain joins TRBV7-8 and TRBJ2-1; 14 bases are a match to TRBD2. The length of the CDR3 is 17 residues. The V gene's germline CDR1 is SGHVS and CDR2 FQNEAQ. J was trimmed by 7 bases and V by 4 bases; bases with no gene match: 9. The CDR3 DNA reads as TGTGCCAGCAGCTCCGGACTAGCGGGGGGTCTGGGGAATGAGCAGTTCTTC. Amino acids: CASSSGLAGGLGNEQFF.

The rearrangement joins TRBV11-2 to TRBJ2-1; 8 positions agree with TRBD2. The CDR3 is 16 amino acids. The J segment lost 5 bases and the V segment lost 2 bases, leaving 8 bases of the junction unmatched. From germline, CDR1 is SGHAT and CDR2 FQNNGV. In DNA form, the CDR3 reads TGTGCCAGCAGCTTATTTTCTGGGACTAGGCACAATGAGCAGTTCTTC. Translation: CASSLFSGTRHNEQFF.

This chain connects TRBV14 to TRBJ1-2; tentative D call: TRBD1 (6 bases). V lost 4 bases and J lost 0, with 15 bases in between. CDR3 size: 16 residues. Germline lookup yields CDR1 SGHDN and CDR2 FVKESK. The CDR3 DNA is TGTGCCAGCAGCCCTCGGCAAGACAGGCCTAACTATGGCTACACCTTC. It codes for CASSPRQDRPNYGYTF.

The V call is TRBV7-2, the J call TRBJ2-7; 9 nucleotides line up with TRBD1. V shed 2 bases, J shed 3 bases, and the junction held 2 bases outside the gene matches. Germline assignment: CDR1 SGHTA and CDR2 FQGNSA. This CDR3 spans 14 amino acids. The chain's CDR3 is CASSLRQGGYEQYF. In DNA, the CDR3 is TGTGCCAGCAGCTTAAGACAGGGGGGCTACGAGCAGTACTTC.

This chain links TRBV2 with TRBJ2-1; D is unresolved. V was pared by 5 bases and J by 0 bases, with 11 bases between. The CDR3 is 15 amino acids. The germline V gene has CDR1 SNHLY and CDR2 FYNNEI. The CDR3 sequence is CASSPTQSSYNEQFF. Written as DNA, the CDR3 is TGTGCCAGCAGTCCTACCCAAAGCTCCTACAATGAGCAGTTCTTC.

CDR3 protein: CASSQGYGNEKLFF. CDR3 coding DNA: TGTGCCAGCAGCCAGGGGTACGGTAATGAAAAACTGTTTTTT. This chain uses TRBV13 with TRBJ1-4; maybe TRBD1 (6 bases). The CDR3 is 14 amino acids. V lost 5 bases to trimming and J lost 4 bases, with 11 bases between them. CDR1 is PRHDT and CDR2 is FYEKMQ in the germline V gene (reference sequence).

This rearrangement joins TRBV19 to TRBJ2-5; D perhaps matches TRBD2 (7 bases). The CDR3 runs to 15 residues. V lost 5 bases, J lost 5 bases, and 18 bases lay in between. CDR1 is LNHDA and CDR2 is SQIVND in the germline V gene (reference sequence). In nucleotides, the CDR3 is TGTGCCAGTAGTTTTTCGGGCGGGGGCCGGGAGACCCAGTACTTC. Residues: CASSFSGGGRETQYF.

In this sample, this clone turned up once. The CDR3 is CASSANLYQETQYF. CDR3 sequence (DNA): TGTGCCAGCAGCGCAAACTTGTACCAAGAGACCCAGTACTTC. The chain couples TRBV9 to TRBJ2-5, with D hard to call. V was cut by 3 bases and J by 0 bases, with 9 bases left in between. CDR1 is SGDLS, CDR2 YYNGEE, per germline. The CDR3 is 14 amino acids.

This chain uses TRBV5-5 with TRBJ1-6, with 9 positions matching TRBD1. From germline, CDR1 is SGHKS and CDR2 YYEKEE (reference sequence). CDR3 size: 16 residues. V lost 0 bases, J lost 7 bases, and 5 bases stayed unmatched. The CDR3 coding sequence is TGTGCCAGCAGCTTGGTTTCAGGGACAGGGAATTCACCCCTCCACTTT. Amino acids: CASSLVSGTGNSPLHF.

This clone was counted a few times. The V call is TRBV7-6, the J call TRBJ2-3; the match to TRBD2 covers 10 bases. The CDR3 is made up of 15 amino acids. Germline CDR1 and CDR2: SGHVS and FNYEAQ. Losses at the gene ends were 5 bases for V and 2 bases for J; bases not matched to a gene: 4. The CDR3 nucleotides are TGTGCCAGCAGCCCAGCGGGGGGGTACACAGATACGCAGTATTTT. Encoded protein: CASSPAGGYTDTQYF.

The CDR3 bases are TGTGCCAGTAGTATATCTCCAGGGGTCGAGCAGTACTTC. Translation gives CASSISPGVEQYF. The chain combines TRBV19 with TRBJ2-7; D is possibly TRBD1 (6 bases). Germline values: CDR1 LNHDA, CDR2 SQIVND (reference sequence). V was clipped by 2 bases and J by 6 bases, with 11 bases between them. The CDR3 is 13 amino acids.

The CDR3 DNA follows: TGTGCCAGCAGTTTATTATGGCCAGATACGCAGTATTTT. This codes for CASSLLWPDTQYF. V and J are TRBV27 and TRBJ2-3; D call uncertain. The CDR3 loop spans 13 amino acids. With 1 base removed from V and 4 bases from J, the gap between germline ends came to 6 bases. Germline CDR1 and CDR2: MNHEY and SMNVEV (reference sequence).

The gene calls are TRBV19 and TRBJ1-6; 7 bases are shared with TRBD1. V trimming: 7 bases; J trimming: 6 bases; junction bases outside the gene matches: 6. This CDR3 has 14 residues. Germline V gene data show CDR1 as LNHDA and CDR2 as SQIVND (reference sequence). CDR3: CASIAGQTNSPLHF. The CDR3 DNA sequence: TGTGCCAGTATCGCGGGACAGACTAATTCACCCCTCCACTTT.

V gene TRBV11-1 combines with J gene TRBJ2-7; TRBD1 matches at 8 bases. From germline, CDR1 is SGHAT and CDR2 FQDESV (reference sequence). The CDR3 has 15 residues. The V segment lost 5 bases and the J segment 0 bases; nucleotides outside the gene matches: 6. CDR3 nucleotides: TGTGCCAGCAGCCTAGACAGGGGACTCTCCTACGAGCAGTACTTC. Encoded protein: CASSLDRGLSYEQYF. The whole variable domain, filled in from reference TRBV11-1 and TRBJ2-7, reads EAEVAQSPRYKITEKSQAVAFWCDPISGHATLYWYRQILGQGPELLVQFQDESVVDDSQLPKDRFSAERLKGVDSTLKIQPAELGDSAMYLCASSLDRGLSYEQYFGPGTRLTVT.

This rearrangement joins TRBV4-1 to TRBJ2-1, with TRBD1 as a possible D gene (5 bases). CDR1 is MGHRA and CDR2 is YSYEKL in the germline V gene. Between the trimmed V and J ends, which lost 4 bases and 4 bases, there was a span of 14 bases. CDR3 length: 15 amino acids. This CDR3 reads CASSLTLQGYNEQFF. CDR3 sequence (DNA): TGCGCCAGCAGCCTCACCCTTCAGGGATACAATGAGCAGTTCTTC.

In this sample, this clone turned up a few times. V gene TRBV5-4 combines with J gene TRBJ1-1; unclear D gene. Deletions cut 0 bases from V and 0 bases from J, with 6 bases between. The germline CDR1 and CDR2 sequences are SGHNT and YYREEE (reference sequence). CDR3 length: 14 amino acids. The CDR3 is CASSLAGMNTEAFF. The CDR3 DNA reads TGTGCCAGCAGCTTGGCGGGTATGAACACTGAAGCTTTCTTT. The whole variable domain, remainder taken from reference TRBV5-4 and TRBJ1-1, is ETGVTQSPTHLIKTRGQQVTLRCSSQSGHNTVSWYQQALGQGPQFIFQYYREEENGRGNFPPRFSGLQFPNYSSELNVNALELDDSALYLCASSLAGMNTEAFFGQGTRLTVV.

In this sample, this clone turned up once. This sequence joins TRBV29-1 and TRBJ1-5; no clear D gene. The CDR3 extends over 14 amino acids. V was trimmed by 4 bases and J by 5 bases, leaving 15 bases between them. Looked up from germline, CDR1 is SQVTM and CDR2 is ANQGSEA. CDR3 nucleotides: TGCAGCGTTGTCGAGGGAGGAATAGATCAGCCCCAGCATTTT. It codes for CSVVEGGIDQPQHF.

The rearrangement links TRBV5-5 to TRBJ2-1; weak D call: TRBD2 (6 bases). Deletions cut 0 bases from V and 2 bases from J, with 9 bases between. Germline-derived CDR1 and CDR2 are SGHKS and YYEKEE (reference sequence). The CDR3 is 15 amino acids. CDR3 sequence (DNA): TGTGCCAGCAGCTTGGGGAGGGAAACCTACAATGAGCAGTTCTTC. Its translation is CASSLGRETYNEQFF.

This sequence joins TRBV4-3 and TRBJ2-5; perhaps TRBD2 as D (5 bases). CDR3 length: 15 amino acids. Trimming took 0 bases from V and 4 from J, leaving 12 bases between them. The germline gives CDR1 LGHNA, CDR2 YSLEER. CDR3 coding DNA: TGCGCCAGCAGCCAAGATCTGGATAGCGCAGAGACCCAGTACTTC. Protein: CASSQDLDSAETQYF.

This sequence joins TRBV4-2 and TRBJ2-7, with 9 bases matching TRBD1. Per germline, CDR1 LGHNA and CDR2 YNFKEQ. The CDR3 is made up of 16 amino acids. The V gene end was trimmed by 3 bases and the J gene end by 5 bases; junction bases not matched to a gene: 11. CDR3 in amino acids: CASSHSRGTGLDEQYF. For the CDR3, the DNA is TGTGCCAGCAGCCATTCGAGGGGGACAGGGCTAGACGAGCAGTACTTC.

This clone was seen a few times. The chain couples TRBV9 to TRBJ1-1; unclear D gene. V lost 0 bases to trimming and J lost 5 bases, with 8 bases between them. The germline V gene has CDR1 SGDLS and CDR2 YYNGEE. This CDR3 has 13 residues. DNA of the CDR3: TGTGCCAGCAGCGTAGAACTGTGGACTGAAGCTTTCTTT. Its protein product is CASSVELWTEAFF. Full variable domain (missing parts from reference TRBV9 and TRBJ1-1): DSGVTQTPKHLITATGQRVTLRCSPRSGDLSVYWYQQSLDQGLQFLIQYYNGEERAKGNILERFSAQQFPDLHSELNLSSLELGDSALYFCASSVELWTEAFFGQGTRLTVV.

The CDR3 DNA reads as TGTGCCAGCTCACCAGAGTGGTTAGCGGGGGGCACAGATACGCAGTATTTT. This translates into CASSPEWLAGGTDTQYF. The chain has TRBV18 and TRBJ2-3, with TRBD2 matching 9 bases. The CDR3 covers 17 residues. V trimming: 2 bases; J trimming: 1 base; junction bases outside the gene matches: 7. The germline CDR1 and CDR2 sequences are KGHSH and LQKENI.

The chain has TRBV5-4 and TRBJ2-5; 13 bases fit TRBD2. V lost 4 bases and J lost 5; bases outside the gene matches: 2. This CDR3 comprises 14 residues. Germline loops: CDR1 SGHNT, CDR2 YYREEE (reference sequence). Written as DNA, the CDR3 is TGTGCCAGCAGCACTAGCGGGGGGGCGGAGACCCAGTACTTC. It specifies CASSTSGGAETQYF.

The chain has TRBV30 and TRBJ2-6; TRBD1 is a possible D gene (6 bases). The CDR3 extends over 14 amino acids. V lost 3 bases to trimming and J lost 0 bases, with 6 bases between them. The germline V gene encodes CDR1 GTSNPN and CDR2 SVGIG (reference sequence). Written as DNA, the CDR3 is TGTGCCTGGAGCAGGGGCTCTGGGGCCAACGTCCTGACTTTC. It codes for CAWSRGSGANVLTF.

V gene TRBV2 combines with J gene TRBJ2-5; TRBD1 might be the D (6 bases). V shed 4 bases and J shed 1 base, with 13 bases lying between them. The germline CDR1 and CDR2 sequences are SNHLY and FYNNEI. This CDR3 has 15 amino acids. The DNA for the CDR3 is TGTGCCAGCAGTGGCGCCAGGGGTCTCCAAGAGACCCAGTACTTC. It is translated as CASSGARGLQETQYF.

The J gene is TRBJ2-7, the V gene TRBV29-1, with D perhaps matching TRBD1 (5 bases). Trimming removed 3 bases at V and 2 bases at J, with 11 bases between. Germline V gene lookup returns CDR1 SQVTM and CDR2 ANQGSEA. This CDR3 comprises 13 residues. CDR3 sequence: CSVEGRQAYEQYF. CDR3 nucleotide sequence: TGCAGCGTTGAGGGGCGGCAGGCCTACGAGCAGTACTTC.

This chain links TRBV7-2 with TRBJ2-5; 8 bases map to TRBD2. Trimming at V came to 2 bases and at J to 1 base, leaving 6 bases not matched to a gene. CDR3 length equals 16 residues. Germline lookup yields CDR1 SGHTA and CDR2 FQGNSA. The CDR3 region has the DNA TGTGCCAGCAGCTTACGGGGGGGCGTCATCCAAGAGACCCAGTACTTC. Amino acid sequence: CASSLRGGVIQETQYF.

The table lists this clone with a count of one. The chain joins TRBV7-8 to TRBJ2-1, with D possibly matching TRBD1 (5 bases). In germline, CDR1 is SGHVS, CDR2 FQNEAQ. The CDR3 runs 12 residues. V lost 7 bases and J lost 1, with 5 bases in between. In nucleotides, the CDR3 is TGTGCCAGCACAGGGTCCTACAATGAGCAGTTCTTC. Its protein product is CASTGSYNEQFF.

This clone has just one count. The rearrangement joins TRBV7-9 to TRBJ2-1, with 12 bases fitting TRBD2. This CDR3 has 17 amino acids. With 4 bases clipped from V and 6 bases from J, the junction kept 10 bases outside the gene matches. Germline lookup yields CDR1 SEHNR and CDR2 FQNEAQ (reference sequence). CDR3 region: CASSSTRTSGASNEQFF. The CDR3 DNA reads TGTGCCAGCAGCTCCACCCGGACTAGCGGGGCCTCCAATGAGCAGTTCTTC. The full variable domain, completed using reference TRBV7-9 and TRBJ2-1, is DTGVSQNPRHKITKRGQNVTFRCDPISEHNRLYWYRQTLGQGPEFLTYFQNEAQLEKSRLLSDRFSAERPKGSFSTLEIQRTEQGDSAMYLCASSSTRTSGASNEQFFGPGTRLTVL.

V and J are TRBV30 and TRBJ2-7; TRBD1 matches 7 bases. J was trimmed by 6 bases and V by 1 base; bases with no gene match: 3. CDR3 length: 12 residues. Germline CDR1 reads GTSNPN; CDR2 reads SVGIG (reference sequence). The CDR3: CAWSGGGPEQYF. Here the CDR3 DNA reads TGTGCCTGGAGTGGAGGGGGCCCCGAGCAGTACTTC.

This clone was counted only a few times. The CDR3 bases are TGTGCCAGCAGCCCAACGGGGGGCAATCGAGCTTTCTTT. This encodes CASSPTGGNRAFF. The rearrangement joins TRBV5-5 to TRBJ1-1; a weak D match, TRBD1 (6 bases). Germline V CDR1 and CDR2: SGHKS, YYEKEE (reference sequence). This CDR3 contains 13 residues. Deletions cut 4 bases from V and 10 bases from J, with 17 bases between.